Following are 26 T cell receptor beta chains from one sample sequenced in a study of OX40 agonist ivuxolimab in advanced cancers. TCRdb's table, derived via immunoSEQ multiplex PCR, lists solely in-frame clones and lacks some. This table has under 40,000 clones, roughly 89% appearing once. The sequenced sample was CD4+ or CD8+ T cells sorted from blood, obtained in a trial of the OX40 agonist ivuxolimab. The receptors here all came from an adult with an advanced solid tumor such as melanoma, head and neck, liver or kidney cancer.

The J gene is TRBJ2-7, the V gene TRBV27; 10 bases fit TRBD2. The J segment lost 3 bases and the V segment lost 9 bases, leaving 5 bases of the junction unmatched. The CDR3 is 13 residues long. Germline values: CDR1 MNHEY, CDR2 SMNVEV (reference sequence). The CDR3 protein is CASSGGNHYEQYF. DNA of the CDR3: TGTGCCAGTAGCGGGGGGAACCACTACGAGCAGTACTTC.

The rearrangement joins TRBV16 to TRBJ2-2, with D perhaps assigned TRBD1 or TRBD2 (5 bases each). The CDR3 is 16 amino acids. Trimming took off 0 bases at V and 3 bases at J, with 11 bases between the two ends. From germline, CDR1 is KGHSY and CDR2 FQNENV. CDR3 region: CASSQSGPIDTGELFF. The DNA of the CDR3 is TGTGCCAGCAGCCAATCGGGACCAATAGACACCGGGGAGCTGTTTTTT.

The V gene is TRBV5-3, the J gene TRBJ1-2, with a tentative D call TRBD1 (5 bases). TRBV5-3 is filed as an ORF, its function uncertain. Trimming cost V 4 bases and J 1 base, with 17 bases left between them. This CDR3 comprises 16 residues. CDR3 protein: CARSPGLELYNYGYTF. The CDR3 region has the DNA TGTGCCAGAAGCCCGGGGCTTGAGTTATATAACTATGGCTACACCTTC.

The chain employs TRBV28 and TRBJ2-7, with D tentatively TRBD2 (5 bases). Trimming removed 3 bases at V and 0 bases at J, with 12 bases between. In germline, CDR1 is MDHEN, CDR2 SYDVKM. This CDR3 spans 15 amino acids. The CDR3 loop is CASSFPTGSSYEQYF. The DNA of the CDR3 is TGTGCCAGCAGTTTCCCGACGGGATCCTCCTACGAGCAGTACTTC.

The J gene is TRBJ2-3, the V gene TRBV4-1; D not certain. CDR1 and CDR2 from the germline V gene are MGHRA and YSYEKL. Trimming removed 0 bases at V and 2 bases at J, with 6 bases between. The CDR3 has 14 amino acids. The CDR3 reads CASSQDPATDTQYF. As DNA, the CDR3 is TGCGCCAGCAGCCAAGACCCCGCCACAGATACGCAGTATTTT.

This clone was seen once. The chain employs TRBV29-1 and TRBJ2-7; 10 nucleotides align to TRBD2. Germline V CDR1 and CDR2: SQVTM, ANQGSEA. The CDR3 has 12 residues. Unmatched junction bases numbered 0, after V lost 4 bases and J lost 3 bases. The CDR3 loop is CSVGLAGYEQYF. CDR3 coding DNA: TGCAGCGTTGGACTAGCGGGCTACGAGCAGTACTTC.

This chain links TRBV27 with TRBJ2-2; 13 bases map to TRBD2. Germline V gene sequence: CDR1 MNHEY, CDR2 SMNVEV (reference sequence). There are 17 residues in the CDR3. J gave up 5 bases and V 2 bases, and 5 bases lay outside the gene matches. CDR3 loop: CASSLGLAGVGTGELFF. The CDR3 nucleotides are TGTGCCAGCAGTTTAGGACTAGCGGGAGTCGGGACCGGGGAGCTGTTTTTT.

The chain couples TRBV7-9 to TRBJ1-2, with D maybe TRBD1 (6 bases). CDR3 length: 13 amino acids. The V gene's germline CDR1 is SEHNR and CDR2 FQNEAQ (reference sequence). V dropped 3 bases and J dropped 6 bases, with 11 bases sitting between them. The CDR3 region has the DNA TGTGCCAGCAGCTTTCGGGGGGCGCATGGCTACACCTTC. Its translation is CASSFRGAHGYTF.

The chain has TRBV6-5 and TRBJ1-5, with D maybe TRBD1 (5 bases). Between the trimmed V and J ends, which lost 0 bases and 2 bases, there was a span of 8 bases. This CDR3 region has 15 residues. CDR1 and CDR2 from the germline V gene are MNHEY and SVGAGI. CDR3 DNA sequence: TGTGCCAGCAGTTACTCGGGGGTAGGCAATCAGCCCCAGCATTTT. Translation gives CASSYSGVGNQPQHF.

The chain is built from TRBV10-3 and TRBJ2-5, with a weak D call TRBD2 (5 bases). Deletions cut 10 bases from V and 1 base from J, with 10 bases between. The CDR3 has 12 amino acids. Germline CDR1 and CDR2: ENHRY and SYGVKD. This CDR3 is CATNGGQETQYF. CDR3 DNA: TGTGCCACAAACGGAGGCCAAGAGACCCAGTACTTC.

This chain links TRBV30 with TRBJ1-3; TRBD1 is a possible D gene (5 bases). The CDR3 has 13 amino acids. V was pared by 1 base and J by 2 bases, with 6 bases between. Germline V gives CDR1 GTSNPN, CDR2 SVGIG (reference sequence). CDR3 bases: TGTGCCTGGAGTGAGGGGCCTGGAAACACCATATATTTT. This encodes CAWSEGPGNTIYF. Together with reference TRBV30 and TRBJ1-3, the CDR3 gives the full variable domain: SQTIHQWPATLVQPVGSPLSLECTVEGTSNPNLYWYRQAAGRGLQLLFYSVGIGQISSEVPQNLSASRPQDRQFILSSKKLLLSDSGFYLCAWSEGPGNTIYFGEGSWLTVV.

This chain links TRBV4-1 with TRBJ2-7; 10 nucleotides align to TRBD2. J gave up 7 bases and V 1 base, and 10 bases lay outside the gene matches. The germline CDR1 and CDR2 sequences are MGHRA and YSYEKL. The CDR3 totals 16 residues. CDR3 DNA sequence: TGCGCCAGCAGCCAAGTCGGGTCTAGCGGGGGAGGGGAGCAGTACTTC. This sequence encodes CASSQVGSSGGGEQYF.

This clone was detected only once. This chain connects TRBV15 to TRBJ1-4; D perhaps matches TRBD1 (6 bases). There are 16 residues in the CDR3. CDR1 is LNHNV and CDR2 is YYDKDF in the germline V gene (reference sequence). Trimming removed 4 bases at V and 4 bases at J, with 16 bases between. Written as DNA, the CDR3 is TGTGCCACCAGCACAATGGGGGCCCCGGGTAATGAAAAACTGTTTTTT. This translates into CATSTMGAPGNEKLFF.

This clone was detected once. V usage is TRBV27 and J usage is TRBJ1-4; 7 nucleotides align to TRBD1. The CDR3 runs 14 residues. J lost 4 bases, V lost 6 bases, and 5 bases had no gene match. CDR1 MNHEY and CDR2 SMNVEV come from the germline V gene (reference sequence). For the CDR3, the DNA is TGTGCCAGCAGATCGGGACAGCATAATGAAAAACTGTTTTTT. This sequence encodes CASRSGQHNEKLFF.

The gene calls are TRBV6-5 and TRBJ2-7; no clear D gene. Germline loops: CDR1 MNHEY, CDR2 SVGAGI. This CDR3 comprises 13 residues. Trimming took off 0 bases at V and 6 bases at J, with 9 bases between the two ends. The CDR3 loop reads CASSYSPSLEQYF. The CDR3 coding sequence is TGTGCCAGCAGTTACTCACCTAGTCTCGAGCAGTACTTC.

The V call is TRBV14, the J call TRBJ1-1; weak D call: TRBD1 (5 bases). The CDR3 loop spans 16 amino acids. V shed 4 bases and J shed 4 bases, with 19 bases lying between them. The germline V gene has CDR1 SGHDN and CDR2 FVKESK. The CDR3, as DNA: TGTGCCAGCAGCCCGATGGGACCTTGGAGCCCCACTGAAGCTTTCTTT. Encoded protein: CASSPMGPWSPTEAFF.

This clone came up a few times. V gene TRBV6-1 combines with J gene TRBJ1-6; D is unresolved. V was shortened by 1 base and J by 13 bases, with 8 bases between the two germline ends. The CDR3 covers 12 residues. Germline CDR1 is MNHNS and CDR2 is SASEGT. The CDR3 DNA reads as TGTGCCAGCAGTGAAGGGCAAGGGCCCCTCCACTTT. It translates to CASSEGQGPLHF.

The count of this clone is one. V and J are TRBV2 and TRBJ1-4; TRBD1 matches at 10 bases. The CDR3 contains 14 residues. The V and J ends lost 6 bases and 8 bases, in that order; junction bases with no gene match: 6. Per the germline V gene, CDR1 is SNHLY and CDR2 is FYNNEI. The CDR3 loop reads CASSPTGGAEKLFF. For the CDR3, the DNA is TGTGCCAGCAGCCCGACAGGGGGCGCAGAAAAACTGTTTTTT.

The rearrangement uses TRBV19 and TRBJ1-2, with unresolved D. The germline V and J ends were trimmed by 1 base and 8 bases, with 14 bases remaining between them. The CDR3 totals 14 residues. CDR1 is LNHDA and CDR2 is SQIVND in the germline V gene (reference sequence). The CDR3 loop is CASSIGGARGGYTF. The CDR3 region has the DNA TGTGCCAGTAGTATAGGAGGAGCCAGAGGGGGCTACACCTTC.

The table lists this clone with a count of one. This chain connects TRBV10-3 to TRBJ2-7; no reliable D call. V was cut by 0 bases and J by 3 bases, with 9 bases left in between. This CDR3 spans 14 amino acids. Germline lookup yields CDR1 ENHRY and CDR2 SYGVKD. The DNA of the CDR3 is TGTGCCATCAGTGAGTCGAAAAATGGCTACGAGCAGTACTTC. Protein product: CAISESKNGYEQYF.

The rearrangement links TRBV6-1 to TRBJ2-7; D possibly corresponds to TRBD2 (5 bases). The length of the CDR3 is 14 residues. The germline V and J ends were trimmed by 6 bases and 6 bases, with 18 bases remaining between them. Germline CDR1 reads MNHNS; CDR2 reads SASEGT. CDR3 sequence: CASRDSGHPLEQYF. CDR3 sequence (DNA): TGTGCCAGCAGGGACTCAGGCCACCCTCTCGAGCAGTACTTC.

This clone was picked up one time. V usage is TRBV5-1 and J usage is TRBJ1-3, with TRBD1 matching over 9 bases. V shed 0 bases and J 4 bases; nucleotides not matched to a gene: 2. Germline CDR1 reads SGHRS; CDR2 reads YFSETQ. The CDR3 spans 15 residues. In DNA form, the CDR3 reads TGCGCCAGCAGCTTGGGGACAGGGGACGGAAACACCATATATTTT. Its protein product is CASSLGTGDGNTIYF.

This clone was detected once. The V and J genes are TRBV25-1 and TRBJ1-5; D is unresolved. CDR1 is MGHDK, CDR2 SYGVNS, per germline. V was shortened by 2 bases and J by 5 bases, with 10 bases between the two germline ends. The CDR3 runs 14 residues. The CDR3 DNA sequence: TGTGCCAGCAGTGAACGGGCTGATTATCAGCCCCAGCATTTT. Translation gives CASSERADYQPQHF.

The CDR3 loop reads CASSQQGGGESQYF. Written as DNA, the CDR3 is TGCGCCAGCAGCCAACAGGGGGGTGGGGAGTCCCAGTACTTC. This rearrangement joins TRBV4-1 to TRBJ2-5; a possible D gene is TRBD1 (7 bases). The V end was cut by 2 bases, the J end by 9 bases, with 16 bases between. Germline lookup yields CDR1 MGHRA and CDR2 YSYEKL. CDR3 size: 14 residues.

The J gene is TRBJ2-7, the V gene TRBV14; a possible D gene is TRBD1 (6 bases). The CDR3 spans 14 residues. The ends were cut back, 2 bases at V and 1 base at J, with 9 bases in the middle. The V gene's germline CDR1 is SGHDN and CDR2 FVKESK. CDR3 DNA sequence: TGTGCCAGCAGCCAACAGGGGTGGTCCTACGAGCAGTACTTC. It codes for CASSQQGWSYEQYF.

J is TRBJ2-2 and V is TRBV7-2; D possibly corresponds to TRBD2 (7 bases). CDR1 SGHTA and CDR2 FQGNSA come from the germline V gene. CDR3 size: 15 residues. The V end was cut by 1 base, the J end by 4 bases, with 10 bases between. The CDR3 DNA reads as TGTGCCAGCAGCTTAGATAGGGGGGGCACCGGGGAGCTGTTTTTT. The encoded protein is CASSLDRGGTGELFF.